Shown below are 28 T cell receptor beta chains from a single sample sequenced in a study of blood T cell repertoires in COVID-19. Sequenced by immunoSEQ multiplex PCR; TCRdb stores in-frame clones only, minus some. The sample records roughly 86,000 clones, 86% being singletons. The sequenced sample consisted of peripheral blood. The receptors come from a man between 45 and 60 years old with active or convalescent COVID-19.

This clone was seen only once. The chain carries TRBV5-6 and TRBJ1-1; 7 nucleotides line up with TRBD1. Germline values: CDR1 SGHDT, CDR2 YYEEEE. The CDR3 extends over 15 amino acids. After removal of 4 bases from V and 4 bases from J, the junction contained 10 bases not matched to a gene. The CDR3 reads CASSPEGGAGTEAFF. The CDR3 region has the DNA TGTGCCAGCAGCCCGGAAGGGGGCGCGGGCACTGAAGCTTTCTTT.

The chain has TRBV5-1 and TRBJ1-2; 9 bases are shared with TRBD1. CDR1 SGHRS and CDR2 YFSETQ come from the germline V gene. CDR3 length: 13 residues. J was trimmed by 8 bases and V by 4 bases; bases with no gene match: 6. CDR3 in amino acids: CASSVGQGGGYTF. The CDR3 bases are TGCGCCAGCAGCGTGGGACAGGGAGGCGGCTACACCTTC.

The chain carries TRBV20-1 and TRBJ2-5; no firm D call. Germline V gene sequence: CDR1 DFQATT, CDR2 SNEGSKA (reference sequence). The germline V and J ends were trimmed by 4 bases and 0 bases, with 3 bases remaining between them. The CDR3 has 11 residues. The CDR3 DNA reads TGCAGTGCTACTCACCAAGAGACCCAGTACTTC. Protein: CSATHQETQYF.

The sample holds one count of this clone. The V call is TRBV28, the J call TRBJ2-3; the D is unclear. The V gene lost 2 bases and the J gene lost 0 bases, with 9 bases spanning the gap. The CDR3 covers 15 residues. Germline V CDR1 and CDR2: MDHEN, SYDVKM. The CDR3 DNA reads as TGTGCCAGCAGTTTAAGAGGAGAAAGCACAGATACGCAGTATTTT. Its translation: CASSLRGESTDTQYF. Full variable domain (rest looked up from reference TRBV28 and TRBJ2-3): DVKVTQSSRYLVKRTGEKVFLECVQDMDHENMFWYRQDPGLGLRLIYFSYDVKMKEKGDIPEGYSVSREKKERFSLILESASTNQTSMYLCASSLRGESTDTQYFGPGTRLTVL.

This sequence joins TRBV10-3 and TRBJ1-5, with D unclear. This CDR3 region has 13 residues. Trimming removed 5 bases from V and 4 bases from J, with 9 bases in between. In germline, CDR1 is ENHRY, CDR2 SYGVKD. For the CDR3, the DNA is TGTGCCATCAGTTTAGACGGGAATCAGCCCCAGCATTTT. It is translated as CAISLDGNQPQHF.

Points on this clone: The junction differs from germline at one of its ends, possibly a read error. The genes are TRBV7-2 and TRBJ2-5, with TRBD1 identical over 11 bases. This CDR3 has 14 residues. Per the germline V gene, CDR1 is SGHTA and CDR2 is FQGNSA. CDR3 bases: TGTGCCAGCAGCGCGGACAGGGGGCAAGTGACCCAGTACTTC. Protein sequence: CASSADRGQVTQYF.

The DNA for the CDR3 is TGTGCCAGCAGTGAAGCACTTGAACTCCACTTT. This codes for CASSEALELHF. V and J are TRBV2 and TRBJ1-6; D uncertain. V shed 0 bases and J shed 16 bases, with 7 bases lying between them. In germline, CDR1 is SNHLY, CDR2 FYNNEI. The CDR3 spans 11 residues.

This chain joins TRBV28 and TRBJ1-2, with 7 bases matching TRBD1. The trim removed 2 bases at V and 6 bases at J, leaving 6 bases unmatched. The CDR3 sequence is 14 residues long. Germline V gene lookup returns CDR1 MDHEN and CDR2 SYDVKM. CDR3 loop: CASSLGDRVHGYTF. In DNA form, the CDR3 reads TGTGCCAGCAGTTTAGGAGACAGGGTCCATGGCTACACCTTC.

This clone was seen once. The chain joins TRBV28 to TRBJ2-5; 9 bases fit TRBD2. Germline assignment: CDR1 MDHEN and CDR2 SYDVKM. There are 15 residues in the CDR3. V dropped 4 bases and J dropped 5; count of bases not matched to a gene: 8. The CDR3 reads CASSSSGGGAETQYF. The CDR3 nucleotides are TGTGCCAGCAGTTCCTCCGGCGGGGGGGCGGAGACCCAGTACTTC.

This clone came up once. V gene TRBV2 combines with J gene TRBJ2-2, with a possible D match to TRBD1 (6 bases). V gave up 10 bases and J gave up 7 bases, with 19 bases separating them. Germline CDR1 reads SNHLY; CDR2 reads FYNNEI. The CDR3 has 14 amino acids. The chain's CDR3 is CAIAIRDINGELFF. The CDR3 DNA sequence: TGTGCCATTGCAATCCGGGACATCAACGGGGAGCTGTTTTTT. Complete variable domain (other parts from reference TRBV2 and TRBJ2-2): EPEVTQTPSHQVTQMGQEVILRCVPISNHLYFYWYRQILGQKVEFLVSFYNNEISEKSEIFDDQFSVERPDGSNFTLKIRSTKLEDSAMYFCAIAIRDINGELFFGEGSRLTVL.

The chain employs TRBV10-1 and TRBJ1-5; D may be TRBD1 (6 bases). Germline V gene sequence: CDR1 WNHNN, CDR2 SYGVQD (reference sequence). The CDR3 loop spans 16 amino acids. V was pared by 8 bases and J by 7 bases, with 24 bases between. The CDR3 DNA follows: TGCGCCAGCGCAGACCCCGGGCAGGGGTCGGGACAGCCCCAGCATTTT. This translates into CASADPGQGSGQPQHF.

This chain links TRBV4-1 with TRBJ2-4; D possibly corresponds to TRBD2 (6 bases). Germline V lookup: CDR1 MGHRA, CDR2 YSYEKL. CDR3 length: 15 amino acids. V was cut by 3 bases and J by 2 bases, with 11 bases left in between. The CDR3 nucleotides read TGCGCCAGCAGCCACCCCCGGGAGCCCAAAAACATTCAGTACTTC. Translated: CASSHPREPKNIQYF.

This rearrangement joins TRBV15 to TRBJ2-3, with TRBD2 matching 14 bases. There are 19 residues in the CDR3. With 4 bases clipped from V and 2 bases from J, the junction kept 11 bases outside the gene matches. Germline V gene data show CDR1 as LNHNV and CDR2 as YYDKDF (reference sequence). CDR3 coding DNA: TGTGCCACCAGCAATACCCAGACTAGCGGGGGGGTTCTCACAGATACGCAGTATTTT. It translates to CATSNTQTSGGVLTDTQYF.

CDR3 nucleotides: TGTGCCAGCAGCCAGACGGGACAGGGGGGGAACGAGCAGTACTTC. Amino acids: CASSQTGQGGNEQYF. The chain recombines TRBV7-2 with TRBJ2-7; TRBD1 aligns across 11 bases. This CDR3 region has 15 residues. Germline trimming cut 5 bases from V and 5 bases from J; bases unmatched to any gene: 8. From germline, CDR1 is SGHTA and CDR2 FQGNSA. Complete variable domain (other parts from reference TRBV7-2 and TRBJ2-7): GAGVSQSPSNKVTEKGKDVELRCDPISGHTALYWYRQSLGQGLEFLIYFQGNSAPDKSGLPSDRFSAERTGGSVSTLTIQRTQQEDSAVYLCASSQTGQGGNEQYFGPGTRLTVT.

The chain has TRBV2 and TRBJ1-1; D not certain. This CDR3 has 13 residues. Germline CDR1 and CDR2: SNHLY and FYNNEI. V dropped 3 bases and J dropped 3 bases, with 8 bases sitting between them. For the CDR3, the DNA is TGTGCCAGCAGTGAGGGCACCCACACTGAAGCTTTCTTT. This gives the protein CASSEGTHTEAFF.

The chain is built from TRBV6-4 and TRBJ1-5, with D maybe TRBD1 (5 bases). Germline assignment: CDR1 MRHNA and CDR2 SNTAGT. CDR3 length: 14 residues. V was shortened by 3 bases and J by 0 bases, with 6 bases between the two germline ends. Here the CDR3 DNA reads TGTGCCAGCAGTGAGGGGGGTAGCAATCAGCCCCAGCATTTT. Translated, it gives CASSEGGSNQPQHF.

The rearrangement links TRBV25-1 to TRBJ1-5; no definite D call. Trimming removed 3 bases at V and 3 bases at J, with 15 bases between. Germline V gene lookup returns CDR1 MGHDK and CDR2 SYGVNS. The CDR3 consists of 16 residues. In DNA, the CDR3 is TGTGCCAGCAGTGACGAACGGTTCCCCCCCAATCAGCCCCAGCATTTT. Protein: CASSDERFPPNQPQHF. Combining the CDR3 with reference TRBV25-1 and TRBJ1-5 gives the whole variable domain EADIYQTPRYLVIGTGKKITLECSQTMGHDKMYWYQQDPGMELHLIHYSYGVNSTEKGDLSSESTVSRIRTEHFPLTLESARPSHTSQYLCASSDERFPPNQPQHFGDGTRLSIL.

CDR3 sequence: CASGDRVAGNTIYF. DNA of the CDR3: TGTGCCAGCGGGGACAGGGTGGCTGGAAACACCATATATTTT. The chain joins TRBV2 to TRBJ1-3, with 9 bases aligning to TRBD1. Germline V lookup: CDR1 SNHLY, CDR2 FYNNEI. The CDR3 runs to 14 residues. J was trimmed by 2 bases and V by 8 bases; bases with no gene match: 4.

This clone has just a few counts. V and J are TRBV4-1 and TRBJ2-2, with 8 bases aligning to TRBD2. V lost 1 base to trimming and J lost 4 bases; unmatched junction nucleotides: 11. The germline V gene has CDR1 MGHRA and CDR2 YSYEKL. The CDR3 covers 18 residues. CDR3 sequence: CASSQGLERGPGTGELFF. The CDR3 DNA reads as TGCGCCAGCAGCCAAGGTTTGGAGCGGGGGCCGGGCACCGGGGAGCTGTTTTTT.

The chain employs TRBV19 and TRBJ1-4, with D possibly being TRBD1 (6 bases). V lost 4 bases to trimming and J lost 8 bases, with 11 bases between them. Germline V CDR1 and CDR2: LNHDA, SQIVND (reference sequence). The CDR3 sequence is 13 residues long. The CDR3, as DNA: TGTGCCAGTAGTAGCCAGGGGAACGAAAAACTGTTTTTT. This codes for CASSSQGNEKLFF.

The V gene is TRBV7-6, the J gene TRBJ2-1; 9 nucleotides line up with TRBD2. V lost 0 bases to trimming and J lost 7 bases; unmatched junction nucleotides: 7. The germline CDR1 and CDR2 sequences are SGHVS and FNYEAQ. CDR3 length: 16 residues. The CDR3, as DNA: TGTGCCAGCAGCTTAGCGCGGGGGGGCCCCCAGAATGAGCAGTTCTTC. This translates into CASSLARGGPQNEQFF. The full variable domain, in which reference TRBV7-6 and TRBJ2-1 provide the parts outside the CDR3, is GAGVSQSPRYKVTKRGQDVALRCDPISGHVSLYWYRQALGQGPEFLTYFNYEAQQDKSGLPNDRFSAERPEGSISTLTIQRTEQRDSAMYRCASSLARGGPQNEQFFGPGTRLTVL.

The genes are TRBV27 and TRBJ2-3; weak D call: TRBD1 (6 bases). There are 15 residues in the CDR3. Looked up from germline, CDR1 is MNHEY and CDR2 is SMNVEV (reference sequence). Trimming stripped 6 bases from V and 1 base from J, with 14 bases between. Here the CDR3 reads CASSLQGPGTDTQYF. CDR3 DNA sequence: TGTGCCAGCAGCCTACAGGGCCCTGGCACAGATACGCAGTATTTT.

The chain carries TRBV6-5 and TRBJ1-5; unclear D gene. Germline loops: CDR1 MNHEY, CDR2 SVGAGI. This CDR3 comprises 14 residues. The V end was cut by 6 bases, the J end by 0 bases, with 9 bases between. DNA for the CDR3: TGTGCCAGCAGGAAGGAGGTTAGCAATCAGCCCCAGCATTTT. This gives the protein CASRKEVSNQPQHF.

The V gene is TRBV7-9, the J gene TRBJ2-1, with 8 bases fitting TRBD1. The CDR3 has 14 amino acids. Germline V gives CDR1 SEHNR, CDR2 FQNEAQ (reference sequence). With V trimmed by 0 bases and J by 6 bases, 1 base remained unmatched. The CDR3 sequence: CASSLADRVNEQFF. CDR3 coding DNA: TGTGCCAGCAGCTTAGCGGACAGGGTCAATGAGCAGTTCTTC.

This chain joins TRBV25-1 and TRBJ2-5; a possible D gene is TRBD1 (6 bases). Trimming cost V 4 bases and J 4 bases, with 10 bases left between them. Germline loops: CDR1 MGHDK, CDR2 SYGVNS. This CDR3 is 13 amino acids long. The CDR3 bases are TGTGCCAGCAGTGTCCAGGGGACAGAGACCCAGTACTTC. Its protein is CASSVQGTETQYF.

The chain links TRBV2 to TRBJ1-1; D possibly corresponds to TRBD1 (5 bases). V shed 5 bases and J shed 4 bases, with 17 bases lying between them. Germline values: CDR1 SNHLY, CDR2 FYNNEI. The CDR3 runs 15 residues. The CDR3 is CASSPLVGLGTEAFF. The CDR3 DNA reads TGTGCCAGCAGTCCCCTTGTGGGGCTAGGCACTGAAGCTTTCTTT.

V gene TRBV28 combines with J gene TRBJ2-2; 8 bases line up with TRBD1. Germline trimming cut 3 bases from V and 6 bases from J; bases unmatched to any gene: 0. Germline V gives CDR1 MDHEN, CDR2 SYDVKM. This CDR3 region has 13 residues. Here the CDR3 reads CASSLTGAGELFF. In DNA form, the CDR3 reads TGTGCCAGCAGTTTGACAGGGGCCGGGGAGCTGTTTTTT. Based on the CDR3 plus reference TRBV28 and TRBJ2-2, the full variable domain is DVKVTQSSRYLVKRTGEKVFLECVQDMDHENMFWYRQDPGLGLRLIYFSYDVKMKEKGDIPEGYSVSREKKERFSLILESASTNQTSMYLCASSLTGAGELFFGEGSRLTVL.

The CDR3 DNA follows: TGTGCCAGCAGCTTGGGGGCGGGGAGCACAGATACGCAGTATTTT. Translating gives CASSLGAGSTDTQYF. This chain connects TRBV5-4 to TRBJ2-3; the D gene is possibly TRBD2 (6 bases). Trimming pared 0 bases from V and 0 bases from J, leaving 8 bases between. Germline V gene data show CDR1 as SGHNT and CDR2 as YYREEE (reference sequence). The CDR3 sequence is 15 residues long.